Each of the 26 T cell receptor beta chains below was sequenced from the same sample in a study of vaccination and CD4 T cells after COVID-19. Oncomine TCR Beta short-read sequencing was applied to DNA from cultured CD4+ T cells. One entry per CDR3 protein results from TCRdb running MiXCR on the PCR reads. This table holds under 20,000 distinct CDR3 sequences, 26% found once. Treatment indicated: approximately 9-day PBMC culture with coronavirus spike peptide pools or control peptides (ViraFEST assay). The antigens for these receptors are not known. The sequencing input was cultured CD4+ T cells from blood. The receptors were gathered from a human donor with COVID-19.

The chain's CDR3 is CASSLGAGTRAGELFF. The CDR3, as DNA: TGTGCCAGCAGCTTAGGCGCTGGGACTAGAGCCGGGGAGCTGTTTTTT. The chain recombines TRBV7-9 with TRBJ2-2; TRBD2 matches at 8 bases. The V gene end was trimmed by 1 base and the J gene end by 6 bases; junction bases not matched to a gene: 7. The CDR3 totals 16 residues. Germline lookup yields CDR1 SEHNR and CDR2 FQNEAQ (reference sequence).

About this clonotype itself: The junction differs from germline at one of its ends, possibly a read error. V usage is TRBV7-9 and J usage is TRBJ2-5; weak D call: TRBD2 (7 bases). The CDR3 covers 16 residues. Germline values: CDR1 SEHNR, CDR2 FQNEAQ (reference sequence). This chain's CDR3 is CASSRGAGLYQEAQYF. DNA for the CDR3: TGTGCCAGCAGCCGGGGGGCAGGCCTGTACCAAGAGGCCCAGTACTTC.

This clonotype has only a few counts. The V and J genes are TRBV6-4 and TRBJ2-3; 8 bases are shared with TRBD2. The trim removed 0 bases at V and 6 bases at J, leaving 14 bases unmatched. The CDR3 spans 18 residues. Germline V gene lookup returns CDR1 MRHNA and CDR2 SNTAGT. The CDR3 sequence is CASSDSIMTGGAADTQYF. The CDR3 DNA reads TGTGCCAGCAGTGACTCGATAATGACCGGGGGGGCGGCCGATACGCAGTATTTT.

The chain joins TRBV20-1 to TRBJ2-7, with D possibly matching TRBD2 (5 bases). The CDR3 has 14 amino acids. Germline V CDR1 and CDR2: DFQATT, SNEGSKA (reference sequence). The V end was cut by 0 bases, the J end by 5 bases, with 14 bases between. CDR3 nucleotides: TGCAGTGCTAGAGATAGTCGGGGATCCCACGAGCAGTACTTC. Encoded protein: CSARDSRGSHEQYF.

The chain uses TRBV28 and TRBJ1-1; the D is unclear. Germline V gene sequence: CDR1 MDHEN, CDR2 SYDVKM. The CDR3 sequence is 14 residues long. The V gene lost 3 bases and the J gene lost 0 bases, with 8 bases spanning the gap. In nucleotides, the CDR3 is TGTGCCAGCAGTTTCCGACGCATGAACACTGAAGCTTTCTTT. This codes for CASSFRRMNTEAFF.

There are a few counts of this clonotype. The genes are TRBV7-8 and TRBJ2-7; 11 nucleotides match TRBD1. The CDR3 is made up of 16 amino acids. Germline V lookup: CDR1 SGHVS, CDR2 FQNEAQ. V trimming: 5 bases; J trimming: 4 bases; junction bases outside the gene matches: 10. CDR3 protein: CASSKLGTGGNYEQYF. In DNA form, the CDR3 reads TGTGCCAGCAGCAAACTTGGGACAGGGGGAAATTACGAGCAGTACTTC.

In this sample, this clonotype turned up a few times. The V and J genes are TRBV27 and TRBJ2-7; the D is unclear. V lost 2 bases and J 1 base, leaving 12 bases between the germline ends. This CDR3 spans 15 amino acids. CDR1 is MNHEY, CDR2 SMNVEV, per germline (reference sequence). The CDR3 coding sequence is TGTGCCAGCAGTTTACTGTCAGGAAAGTCCTACGAGCAGTACTTC. Protein: CASSLLSGKSYEQYF.

This sequence joins TRBV10-3 and TRBJ2-7; possibly TRBD2 for D (5 bases). The CDR3 spans 14 residues. V lost 6 bases and J lost 5, with 17 bases in between. Germline V gene sequence: CDR1 ENHRY, CDR2 SYGVKD. Here the CDR3 DNA reads TGTGCCATCAGCGACCCGGGGAAACGCGACGAGCAGTACTTC. This gives the protein CAISDPGKRDEQYF.

V and J are TRBV28 and TRBJ1-2; D remains ambiguous. CDR3 length: 9 amino acids. CDR1 and CDR2 (germline): MDHEN, SYDVKM. CDR3 in amino acids: CVTHNGYTF. In nucleotides, the CDR3 is TGTGTCACCCATAATGGCTACACCTTC.

This sequence joins TRBV12-3 or TRBV12-4 and TRBJ2-3, with 13 bases fitting TRBD2. J gave up 8 bases and V 4 bases, and 6 bases lay outside the gene matches. The CDR3 covers 15 residues. The CDR3 is CASSSTSGGTLTQYF. The CDR3 nucleotides are TGTGCCAGCAGTTCGACTAGCGGGGGGACCCTTACGCAGTATTTT.

This clonotype turned up a few times. The chain is built from TRBV2 and TRBJ2-7, with 12 bases aligning to TRBD1. The CDR3 has 13 residues. CDR1 SNHLY and CDR2 FYNNEI come from the germline V gene. V dropped 7 bases and J dropped 6; count of bases not matched to a gene: 4. The CDR3 DNA is TGTGCCAGCAACAGGGACAGGGGGCGCGAGCAGTACTTC. Amino acids: CASNRDRGREQYF.

J is TRBJ1-2 and V is TRBV19, with 10 bases lining up with TRBD1. This CDR3 spans 18 amino acids. Germline V CDR1 and CDR2: LNHDA, SQIVND (reference sequence). Unmatched junction bases numbered 17, after V lost 5 bases and J lost 5 bases. For the CDR3, the DNA is TGTGCCAGTAGTCGGGACTCCGGGACAGGGGTGTTAGGATATGGCTACACCTTC. It codes for CASSRDSGTGVLGYGYTF.

The table lists this clonotype with a few counts. The chain uses TRBV6-4 and TRBJ1-5, with no clear D. The CDR3 consists of 13 residues. The germline V gene has CDR1 MRHNA and CDR2 SNTAGT. Between the trimmed V and J ends, which lost 3 bases and 4 bases, there was a span of 7 bases. The CDR3 DNA sequence: TGTGCCAGCAGTGAGTGGGAGAATCAGCCCCAGCATTTT. This gives the protein CASSEWENQPQHF.

This chain uses TRBV2 with TRBJ2-7; 8 bases align to TRBD1. V gave up 5 bases and J gave up 4 bases; unmatched junction bases: 4. CDR1 is SNHLY and CDR2 is FYNNEI in the germline V gene. This CDR3 has 13 residues. The CDR3 protein is CASSRTGIYEQYF. In DNA, the CDR3 is TGTGCCAGCAGTCGGACAGGGATATACGAGCAGTACTTC.

In its sample, this clonotype ranks as medium-sized. This chain connects TRBV11-3 to TRBJ1-1, with D hard to call. Trimming cost V 6 bases and J 4 bases, with 9 bases left between them. The CDR3 has 12 residues. Germline CDR1 is SGHNT and CDR2 is YENEEA. CDR3 sequence: CASRDRATEAFF. CDR3 nucleotides: TGTGCCAGCAGGGACCGCGCCACTGAAGCTTTCTTT.

The gene calls are TRBV5-1 and TRBJ2-7, with TRBD1 matching over 10 bases. Germline-derived CDR1 and CDR2 are SGHRS and YFSETQ. Trimming took 4 bases from V and 3 from J; bases not matched to a gene: 10. There are 16 residues in the CDR3. The CDR3 DNA follows: TGCGCCAGCAGCCCCCACGGACAGGGGGGGAGCTACGAGCAGTACTTC. Protein sequence: CASSPHGQGGSYEQYF.

DNA for the CDR3: TGTGCCAGTAGTTTTCTAGCGGGGGGTCTCACAGATACGCAGTATTTT. Translating gives CASSFLAGGLTDTQYF. The chain uses TRBV19 and TRBJ2-3, with 11 positions matching TRBD2. The germline V gene encodes CDR1 LNHDA and CDR2 SQIVND (reference sequence). After removal of 5 bases from V and 2 bases from J, the junction contained 6 bases not matched to a gene. The CDR3 is 16 amino acids.

CDR3 sequence (DNA): TGTGCCAGCTTCTCCACAGCTTTGGGTAATGAAAAACTGTTTTTT. Encoded protein: CASFSTALGNEKLFF. The chain carries TRBV5-4 and TRBJ1-4; the D is unclear. The CDR3 is 15 residues long. Germline values: CDR1 SGHNT, CDR2 YYREEE (reference sequence). Trimming removed 7 bases at V and 4 bases at J, with 17 bases between.

This clonotype was seen only a few times. The chain links TRBV2 to TRBJ2-2, with D possibly matching TRBD1 (6 bases). CDR1 and CDR2 (germline): SNHLY, FYNNEI. The CDR3 consists of 15 residues. Between the trimmed V and J ends, which lost 6 bases and 1 base, there was a span of 12 bases. The CDR3 DNA reads TGTGCCAGCAGGGACGGACAGATGAACACCGGGGAGCTGTTTTTT. Its translation: CASRDGQMNTGELFF.

The table lists this clonotype with a few counts. V is TRBV10-3 and J is TRBJ2-7, with 7 nucleotides matching TRBD1. V was clipped by 0 bases and J by 7 bases; unmatched bases: 6. The CDR3 has 14 amino acids. Germline V gene lookup returns CDR1 ENHRY and CDR2 SYGVKD. The CDR3 DNA is TGTGCCATCAGTGAGTCGAGAGGGGGCGGGGAGCAGTACTTC. Translating it yields CAISESRGGGEQYF.

This clonotype was recorded a few times. This chain connects TRBV30 to TRBJ1-4; weak D call: TRBD1 (6 bases). This CDR3 has 15 residues. The germline CDR1 and CDR2 sequences are GTSNPN and SVGIG (reference sequence). V lost 4 bases and J lost 7, with 19 bases in between. The CDR3 protein is CAWTSRDISFEKLFF. The CDR3 DNA reads as TGTGCCTGGACTTCCCGGGACATATCTTTTGAAAAACTGTTTTTT. The full variable domain, its missing parts supplied by reference TRBV30 and TRBJ1-4, is SQTIHQWPATLVQPVGSPLSLECTVEGTSNPNLYWYRQAAGRGLQLLFYSVGIGQISSEVPQNLSASRPQDRQFILSSKKLLLSDSGFYLCAWTSRDISFEKLFFGSGTQLSVL.

The CDR3 nucleotides read TGTGCCAGTAGAACTAGCGGGGGCGGGGGTGAGCAGTTCTTC. Protein sequence: CASRTSGGGGEQFF. The chain employs TRBV19 and TRBJ2-1, with 11 bases lining up with TRBD2. The germline V gene encodes CDR1 LNHDA and CDR2 SQIVND (reference sequence). CDR3 length: 14 residues. Trimming removed 6 bases from V and 9 bases from J; junction bases left unmatched: 7. Together with reference TRBV19 and TRBJ2-1, the CDR3 gives the full variable domain: DGGITQSPKYLFRKEGQNVTLSCEQNLNHDAMYWYRQDPGQGLRLIYYSQIVNDFQKGDIAEGYSVSREKKESFPLTVTSAQKNPTAFYLCASRTSGGGGEQFFGPGTRLTVL.

V and J are TRBV7-8 and TRBJ1-5, with D possibly TRBD1 on 5 matching bases. The germline V gene has CDR1 SGHVS and CDR2 FQNEAQ. V shed 4 bases and J shed 4 bases, with 14 bases lying between them. The CDR3 extends over 15 amino acids. The CDR3 loop is CASSSTGQGNQPQHF. The CDR3 nucleotides read TGTGCCAGCAGCTCCACCGGACAAGGAAATCAGCCCCAGCATTTT.

The rearrangement links TRBV6-1 to TRBJ2-2, with D tentatively TRBD2 (5 bases). The germline gives CDR1 MNHNS, CDR2 SASEGT. V lost 10 bases to trimming and J lost 6 bases, with 12 bases between them. CDR3 length: 12 amino acids. The CDR3 nucleotides read TGTGCCACCCGAGGAGGCGCCGGGGAGCTGTTTTTT. This translates into CATRGGAGELFF.

The table lists this clonotype with a few counts. The V and J genes are TRBV5-4 and TRBJ2-2; maybe TRBD1 (5 bases). V lost 4 bases and J 1 base, leaving 14 bases between the germline ends. CDR3 length: 16 residues. Germline V CDR1 and CDR2: SGHNT, YYREEE (reference sequence). As DNA, the CDR3 is TGTGCCAGCAGCCCCCAGGGTGGTTGGAACACCGGGGAGCTGTTTTTT. Encoded protein: CASSPQGGWNTGELFF. The full variable domain, rest sourced from reference TRBV5-4 and TRBJ2-2, is ETGVTQSPTHLIKTRGQQVTLRCSSQSGHNTVSWYQQALGQGPQFIFQYYREEENGRGNFPPRFSGLQFPNYSSELNVNALELDDSALYLCASSPQGGWNTGELFFGEGSRLTVL.

Notes on this clonotype: A read error may produce the germline difference seen at one junction end. The chain couples TRBV6-1 to TRBJ1-1; D remains unclear. The germline V gene has CDR1 MNHNS and CDR2 SASEGT. CDR3 size: 13 residues. CDR3 sequence (DNA): TGTGCCAGTAGTGAAGGATCTCGCACTGAAGCTTTCTTT. It translates to CASSEGSRTEAFF.